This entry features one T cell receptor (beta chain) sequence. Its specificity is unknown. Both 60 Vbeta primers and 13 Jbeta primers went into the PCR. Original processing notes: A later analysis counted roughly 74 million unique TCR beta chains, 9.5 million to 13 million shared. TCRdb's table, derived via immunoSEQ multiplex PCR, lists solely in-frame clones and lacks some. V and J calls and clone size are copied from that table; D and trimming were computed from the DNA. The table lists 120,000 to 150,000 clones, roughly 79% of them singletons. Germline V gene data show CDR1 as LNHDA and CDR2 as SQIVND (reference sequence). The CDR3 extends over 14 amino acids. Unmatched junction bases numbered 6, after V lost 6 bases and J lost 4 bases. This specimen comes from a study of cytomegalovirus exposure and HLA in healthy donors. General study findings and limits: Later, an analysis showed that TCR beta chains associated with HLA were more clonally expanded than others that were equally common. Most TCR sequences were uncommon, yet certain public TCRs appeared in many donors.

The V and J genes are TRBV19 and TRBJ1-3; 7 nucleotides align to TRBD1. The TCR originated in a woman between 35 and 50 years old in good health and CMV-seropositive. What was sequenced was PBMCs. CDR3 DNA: TGTGCCAGTAGCTCTACAGGGGAAGGAAACACCATATATTTT. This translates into CASSSTGEGNTIYF.